A selection of T cell receptor beta chains follows, all from one sample in a study of beta chain features in type 1 diabetes. Only in-frame clones appear in the TCRdb table, and some are missing; sequencing was by immunoSEQ multiplex PCR. Here the sample spans around 250,000 clones, 11% to 15% being singletons. The sample consisted of naive CD4+ T cells from blood. These receptors came from a young man with type 1 diabetes. Each CDR3 is given with its conserved first and last residue. The order of the fields is clone size, J gene, V gene, D gene, CDR3 protein, CDR3 DNA. D genes are given only for firm matches. Rows may omit the clone size; those that give it use once, few, many or a size class.

>-|TRBJ2-3|TRBV5-1|-
CASSPTSTSDTDTQYF
TGCGCCAGCAGCCCTACTTCGACGAGCGACACAGATACGCAGTATTTT
>-|TRBJ2-1|TRBV2|TRBD2
CASSDGGRANNEQFF
TGTGCCAGCAGTGATGGCGGGAGGGCAAATAATGAGCAGTTCTTC
>-|TRBJ2-7|TRBV12-5|TRBD2
CASGLEGGAHYEQYF
TGTGCTAGTGGCCTGGAGGGAGGGGCTCATTACGAGCAGTACTTC
>few|TRBJ2-7|TRBV5-1|TRBD1
CASSNPGQGSYEQYF
TGCGCCAGCAGCAACCCGGGACAGGGATCCTACGAGCAGTACTTC
>once|TRBJ2-3|TRBV5-8|-
CASSPTSPLADTQYF
TGTGCCAGCAGCCCCACTAGCCCCTTGGCAGATACGCAGTATTTT
>once|TRBJ1-2|TRBV5-1|-
CASSFDSSYGYTF
TGCGCCAGCAGTTTCGACAGTAGCTATGGCTACACCTTC
>few|TRBJ2-7|TRBV19|-
CASSPKGVSYEQYF
TGTGCCAGTAGTCCCAAGGGAGTGTCCTACGAGCAGTACTTC
>-|TRBJ1-5|TRBV18|-
CASSPLAGNNQPQHF
TGTGCCAGCTCACCGCTTGCAGGGAACAATCAGCCCCAGCATTTT
>few|TRBJ2-1|TRBV19|-
CASSPPEPVQFF
TGTGCCAGTAGTCCCCCCGAGCCCGTGCAGTTCTTC
>few|TRBJ2-1|TRBV30|-
CAWSVRSDEQFF
TGTGCCTGGAGTGTACGATCGGATGAGCAGTTCTTC
>few|TRBJ1-2|TRBV5-1|TRBD1
CASSLVGTGGYGYTF
TGCGCCAGCAGCTTGGTTGGGACAGGGGGCTATGGCTACACCTTC
>-|TRBJ1-5|TRBV30|-
CAWSGLWDQPQHF
TGTGCCTGGAGCGGACTGTGGGATCAGCCCCAGCATTTT
>many|TRBJ2-1|TRBV30|-
CAWSRFPSEQFF
TGTGCCTGGAGTCGGTTCCCAAGTGAGCAGTTCTTC
>-|TRBJ1-1|TRBV6-5|-
CASSYSYDTEAFF
TGTGCCAGCAGTTACAGCTATGACACTGAAGCTTTCTTT
>few|TRBJ2-5|TRBV6-5|TRBD1
CASRPATGGETQYF
TGTGCCAGCAGACCCGCGACAGGGGGAGAGACCCAGTACTTC
>-|TRBJ2-2|TRBV19|-
CASSREGATGELFF
TGTGCCAGTAGTCGCGAGGGAGCCACCGGGGAGCTGTTTTTT
>-|TRBJ2-1|TRBV5-1|TRBD2
CASSLGSSGRGEQFF
TGCGCCAGCAGCTTGGGGTCTAGCGGGAGGGGTGAGCAGTTCTTC
>-|TRBJ1-5|TRBV30|-
CAWSTRDNQPQHF
TGTGCCTGGAGTACCAGGGACAATCAGCCCCAGCATTTT
>-|TRBJ1-5|TRBV6-6|-
CASSYVDRQPQHF
TGTGCCAGCAGTTACGTTGACAGACAGCCCCAGCATTTT
>few|TRBJ2-5|TRBV4-2|TRBD2
CASSQDARTSGTQETQYF
TGTGCCAGCAGCCAAGATGCCAGGACTAGCGGGACCCAAGAGACCCAGTACTTC
>few|TRBJ1-2|TRBV7-9|TRBD1
CASSQGQYPGYTF
TGTGCCAGCAGTCAGGGACAGTATCCTGGCTACACCTTC
>-|TRBJ2-4|TRBV19|TRBD1
CASSIPGQGNIQYF
TGTGCCAGTAGTATCCCGGGACAGGGAAACATTCAGTACTTC
>few|TRBJ2-3|TRBV29-1|TRBD1
CSVEDLGQASTDTQYF
TGCAGCGTTGAGGATTTGGGACAGGCGAGCACAGATACGCAGTATTTT
>few|TRBJ1-1|TRBV6-1|-
CASSEAAGNTEAFF
TGTGCCAGCAGTGAAGCGGCGGGGAACACTGAAGCTTTCTTT
>few|TRBJ2-1|TRBV9|TRBD2
CASSSRREGSYNEQFF
TGTGCCAGCAGCTCCCGCCGGGAGGGCTCCTACAATGAGCAGTTCTTC
>-|TRBJ2-3|TRBV6-1|-
CASTPFGLSTDTQYF
TGTGCCAGCACCCCGTTTGGGCTTAGCACAGATACGCAGTATTTT
>few|TRBJ1-2|TRBV7-2|-
CASSLSLLENYGYTF
TGTGCCAGCAGCTTAAGTCTCCTGGAGAACTATGGCTACACCTTC
>few|TRBJ2-3|TRBV7-2|-
CASSLPPGTDTQYF
TGTGCCAGCAGCTTACCGCCGGGCACAGATACGCAGTATTTT
>-|TRBJ2-3|TRBV7-9|-
CASSLRASSGTDTQYF
TGTGCCAGCAGCCTCAGGGCGTCGTCGGGCACAGATACGCAGTATTTT
>few|TRBJ1-3|TRBV30|-
CAVSSSGNTIYF
TGTGCCGTCTCTAGCTCTGGAAACACCATATATTTT
>few|TRBJ2-3|TRBV6-1|-
CASSVETRTDTQYF
TGTGCCAGCAGTGTCGAGACACGCACAGATACGCAGTATTTT
>few|TRBJ2-3|TRBV30|-
CAWSRRVKVADTQYF
TGTGCCTGGAGTCGACGGGTCAAAGTGGCAGATACGCAGTATTTT
>few|TRBJ2-1|TRBV29-1|-
CSVDSDNEQFF
TGCAGCGTTGACTCGGACAATGAGCAGTTCTTC
>-|TRBJ1-1|TRBV11-2|-
CASSPGANTEAFF
TGTGCCAGCAGTCCAGGGGCGAACACTGAAGCTTTCTTT
>-|TRBJ2-7|TRBV18|-
CASSQEVEEQYF
TGTGCCAGCTCACAGGAGGTTGAGGAGCAGTACTTC
>few|TRBJ2-7|TRBV7-9|-
CASSSQGGPLGIYEQYF
TGTGCCAGCAGCTCCCAGGGGGGCCCTCTGGGAATTTACGAGCAGTACTTC
>few|TRBJ2-1|TRBV29-1|TRBD1
CSTRTGYNEQFF
TGCAGCACCCGGACAGGTTACAATGAGCAGTTCTTC
>-|TRBJ1-2|TRBV6-6|TRBD1
CASSYGQGANYGYTF
TGTGCCAGCAGTTACGGACAGGGCGCCAACTATGGCTACACCTTC
>few|TRBJ2-7|TRBV10-3|-
CAISESTGFREQYF
TGTGCCATCAGTGAGTCGACCGGGTTCCGCGAGCAGTACTTC
>few|TRBJ2-6|TRBV11-2|TRBD1
CASSSVAGTGLSGANVLTF
TGTGCCAGCAGCTCTGTTGCCGGGACAGGGTTGTCTGGGGCCAACGTCCTGACTTTC
>-|TRBJ2-1|TRBV7-2|-
CASSLVGSGSYNEQFF
TGTGCCAGCAGCTTAGTAGGTAGCGGTTCCTACAATGAGCAGTTCTTC
>-|TRBJ2-5|TRBV27|-
CASSFTRSQETQYF
TGTGCCAGCAGTTTCACTCGGTCCCAAGAGACCCAGTACTTC
>-|TRBJ2-7|TRBV16|-
CASSQLSSYEQYF
TGTGCCAGCAGCCAATTGAGCTCCTACGAGCAGTACTTC
>-|TRBJ2-5|TRBV18|-
CASSETQETQYF
TGTGCCAGCTCAGAAACTCAAGAGACCCAGTACTTC
>-|TRBJ1-1|TRBV7-9|-
CASSPRGGDTEAFF
TGTGCCAGCAGCCCCCGGGGGGGAGACACTGAAGCTTTCTTT
>-|TRBJ1-2|TRBV29-1|TRBD1
CSVDLGQLTDGYTF
TGCAGCGTTGATCTGGGACAGCTCACGGATGGCTACACCTTC
>few|TRBJ2-7|TRBV27|TRBD1
CASSPADRAEQYF
TGTGCCAGCAGTCCGGCCGACAGGGCCGAGCAGTACTTC
>few|TRBJ2-5|TRBV7-2|TRBD1
CASSADRGWETQYF
TGTGCCAGCAGCGCGGACAGGGGATGGGAGACCCAGTACTTC
>-|TRBJ2-5|TRBV5-6|TRBD1
CASGRQGAETPYF
TGTGCCAGCGGGAGACAGGGCGCGGAGACCCCCTACTTC
>-|TRBJ2-2|TRBV5-1|TRBD2
CASSRDGTSTGELFF
TGCGCCAGCAGCCGAGACGGGACTAGCACCGGGGAGCTGTTTTTT
>-|TRBJ2-3|TRBV2|-
CASSQGTTDTQYF
TGTGCCAGCAGCCAGGGGACCACAGATACGCAGTATTTT
>-|TRBJ1-5|TRBV6-4|-
CASSPYSNQPQHF
TGTGCCAGCAGCCCGTATAGCAATCAGCCCCAGCATTTT
>few|TRBJ2-5|TRBV25-1|TRBD1
CASSEGQLYQETQYF
TGTGCCAGCAGTGAGGGACAGCTTTACCAAGAGACCCAGTACTTC
>-|TRBJ2-6|TRBV30|TRBD1
CAWSARTGGFRSGANVLTF
TGTGCCTGGAGCGCCCGGACAGGGGGCTTTCGGTCTGGGGCCAACGTCCTGACTTTC
>-|TRBJ1-4|TRBV30|-
CAWSPPRGWNEKLFF
TGTGCCTGGAGTCCGCCTAGGGGGTGGAATGAAAAACTGTTTTTT
>-|TRBJ2-7|TRBV28|TRBD1
CASSRHRDRGGLFHEQYF
TGTGCCAGCAGCCGCCATCGAGACAGGGGGGGACTGTTCCACGAGCAGTACTTC
>-|TRBJ2-6|TRBV7-9|-
CASSFLQLNSGANVLTF
TGTGCCAGCAGCTTTCTTCAACTGAACTCTGGGGCCAACGTCCTGACTTTC
>few|TRBJ2-6|TRBV18|-
CASSPPTGPGSSGANVLTF
TGTGCCAGCTCACCACCGACAGGACCGGGGAGCTCTGGGGCCAACGTCCTGACTTTC
>few|TRBJ1-1|TRBV15|-
CATSGQLNTEAFF
TGTGCCACCAGCGGACAGCTGAACACTGAAGCTTTCTTT
>few|TRBJ2-2|TRBV7-6|-
CASSQRRSNTGELFF
TGTGCCAGCAGCCAGCGGCGGTCGAACACCGGGGAGCTGTTTTTT